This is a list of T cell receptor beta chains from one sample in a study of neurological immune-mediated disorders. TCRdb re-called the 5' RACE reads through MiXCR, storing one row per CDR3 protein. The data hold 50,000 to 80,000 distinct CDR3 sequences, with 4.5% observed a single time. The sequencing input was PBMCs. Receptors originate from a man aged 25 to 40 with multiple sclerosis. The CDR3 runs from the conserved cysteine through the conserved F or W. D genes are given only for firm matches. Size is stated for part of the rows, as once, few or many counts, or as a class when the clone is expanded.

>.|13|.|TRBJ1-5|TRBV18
CASSSGINQPQHF
TGTGCCAGCTCCTCAGGGATAAATCAGCCCCAGCATTTT
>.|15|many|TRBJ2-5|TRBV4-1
CASSQGWTERETQYF
TGCGCCAGCAGCCAGGGCTGGACGGAGAGGGAGACCCAGTACTTC
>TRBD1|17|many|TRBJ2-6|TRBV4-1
CASSPGQGLGGANVLTF
TGCGCCAGCAGCCCGGGACAGGGTCTAGGTGGGGCCAACGTCCTGACTTTC
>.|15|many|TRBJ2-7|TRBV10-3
CAISELVAVSYEQYF
TGTGCCATCAGTGAGTTAGTAGCAGTTTCCTACGAGCAGTACTTC
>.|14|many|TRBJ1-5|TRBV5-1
CASSLGGGNQPQHF
TGCGCCAGCAGCCTTGGGGGAGGCAATCAGCCCCAGCATTTT
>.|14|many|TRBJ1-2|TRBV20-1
CSAMRETTNYGYTF
TGCAGTGCTATGAGGGAGACCACTAACTATGGCTACACCTTC
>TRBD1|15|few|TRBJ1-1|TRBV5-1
CASSFRGAKNTEAFF
TGCGCCAGCAGCTTCAGGGGGGCTAAGAACACTGAAGCTTTCTTT
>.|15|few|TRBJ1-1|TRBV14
CASSQGGSVQTEAFF
TGTGCCAGCAGCCAAGGAGGCAGTGTACAGACTGAAGCTTTCTTT
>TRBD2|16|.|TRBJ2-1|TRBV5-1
CASSQLGGGPYNEQFF
TGCGCCAGCAGCCAGCTAGGCGGGGGGCCTTACAATGAGCAGTTCTTC
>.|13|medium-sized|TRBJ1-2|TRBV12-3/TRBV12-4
CASSFNSVRGCTF
TGTGCCAGCAGTTTCAATAGCGTGCGCGGTTGCACCTTC
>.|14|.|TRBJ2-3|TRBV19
CASSIRDHTDTQYF
TGTGCCAGTAGTATCCGGGACCACACGGATACGCAGTATTTT
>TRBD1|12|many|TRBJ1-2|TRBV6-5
CASTTGGEGYTF
TGTGCCAGCACCACAGGGGGAGAGGGCTACACCTTC
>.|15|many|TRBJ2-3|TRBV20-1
CSAQPDPSLTDTQYF
TGCAGTGCTCAACCGGATCCGTCCCTCACAGATACGCAGTATTTT
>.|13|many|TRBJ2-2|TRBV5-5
CASSLAGVGELFF
TGTGCCAGCAGCTTGGCAGGGGTCGGGGAGCTGTTTTTT
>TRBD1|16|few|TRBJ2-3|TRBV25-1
CASSPETGIVTDTQYF
TGTGCCAGCAGTCCCGAGACAGGGATAGTCACAGATACGCAGTATTTT
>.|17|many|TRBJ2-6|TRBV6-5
CASSLVRLSSGANVLTF
TGTGCCAGCAGTTTGGTCAGGTTAAGCTCTGGGGCCAACGTCCTGACTTTC
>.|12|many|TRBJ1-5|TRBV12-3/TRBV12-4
CASRSSGQPQHF
TGTGCCAGCAGGTCATCAGGTCAGCCCCAGCATTTT
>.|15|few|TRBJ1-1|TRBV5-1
CASSNLGKMNTEAFF
TGCGCCAGCAGCAACCTGGGAAAGATGAACACTGAAGCTTTCTTT
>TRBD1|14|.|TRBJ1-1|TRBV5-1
CASGDRARDTEAFF
TGCGCCAGCGGTGACAGGGCAAGGGACACTGAAGCTTTCTTT
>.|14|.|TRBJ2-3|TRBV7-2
CASSEQPSTDTQYF
TGTGCCAGCAGCGAACAGCCTAGCACAGATACGCAGTATTTT
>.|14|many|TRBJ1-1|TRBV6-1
CASSEADTNTEAFF
TGTGCCAGCAGTGAAGCGGACACGAACACTGAAGCTTTCTTT
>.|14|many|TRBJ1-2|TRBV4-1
CASSQDHGQLYYTF
TGCGCCAGCAGCCAAGATCACGGACAGCTTTACTACACCTTC
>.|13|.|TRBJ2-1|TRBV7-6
CASSLSVNNEQFF
TGTGCCAGCAGCTTATCTGTAAACAATGAGCAGTTCTTC
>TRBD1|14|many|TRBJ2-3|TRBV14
CASSPDYRGNTQYF
TGTGCCAGCAGCCCGGATTACAGGGGAAATACGCAGTATTTT
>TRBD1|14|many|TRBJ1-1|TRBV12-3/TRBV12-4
CASSLGRGRSEAFF
TGTGCCAGCAGTTTAGGCAGGGGGCGGTCTGAAGCTTTCTTT
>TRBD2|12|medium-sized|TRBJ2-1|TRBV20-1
CSASSSGGEQFF
TGCAGTGCTAGTAGTAGCGGGGGGGAACAGTTCTTC
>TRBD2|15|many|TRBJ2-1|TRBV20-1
CSARDERGGKDEQFF
TGCAGTGCTAGAGATGAGCGGGGGGGCAAAGATGAGCAGTTCTTC
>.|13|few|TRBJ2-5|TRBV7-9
CASSLGRMETQYF
TGTGCCAGCAGCTTAGGCAGGATGGAGACCCAGTACTTC
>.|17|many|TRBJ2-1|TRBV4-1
CASSRTGTTSSYNEQFF
TGCGCCAGCAGCCGGACAGGGACTACTAGCTCCTACAATGAGCAGTTCTTC
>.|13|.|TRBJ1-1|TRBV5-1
CASSLTLDFEAFF
TGCGCCAGCAGCTTGACTTTAGACTTCGAAGCTTTCTTT
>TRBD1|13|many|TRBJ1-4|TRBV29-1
CSVPGTGEEKLFF
TGCAGCGTTCCCGGGACAGGGGAAGAAAAACTGTTTTTT